This paragraph covers one T cell receptor beta chain sequence. Its binding antigen is unknown. No qualities accompany the bases; no much larger clone lies one base away. V is cut back by 0 bases and J by 4 bases, with 6 bases in the junction unmatched. CDR1 and CDR2 are drawn from the germline V gene: SGHDT, YYEEEE. The CDR3, from cysteine to phenylalanine, totals 15 residues. The read is trimmed to its CDR3 DNA, 45 bases read in frame from base 1. This sample is drawn from a study of cytomegalovirus exposure and HLA in healthy donors (TCRdb year 2017). Describing the broader study: An earlier analysis of approximately 600 of the donors reported roughly 300 Gb of sequence data and 117 million unique TCR beta sequences from about 180 million T cells. Approximately 300 gigabases of sequencing data and 70 million to 100 million unique TCR sequences made up an early release that covered fewer than 650 HLA-typed donors. All discovery cohort repertoires had been generated on a single sequencing platform. Four to six DR-DQ haplotypes were handled as single units for association and clustering, since linkage in the cohort was strong. An earlier analysis of 587 of the donors used high-throughput TCR beta sequencing to judge whether each TCR beta V gene segment behaved as functional or pseudogenic. The genetic ancestry cluster associated with self-reported Caucasian donors included approximately 85% of the 300 to 450 genotyped donors. Donor age, sex, ethnicity and CMV serostatus were compiled together with the repertoire data. The number of donors typed differed by locus, with roughly 629-640 for A, B, C, DRB1 and DQB1, 522 for DQA1, 600 to 610 for DPA1, and around 460 for DPB1. The study aimed to test whether cataloging public T cell receptors could reveal signatures of past pathogen exposure. The later analysis used no new phenotypic data to find candidate immune exposures, relying instead on TCR beta sequences and their occurrence across donors. Among a few hundred genotyped donors of the cohort, an average of about 240,000 unique TCR beta nucleotide sequences were sequenced per donor, around 20% of them non-productive. In a later analysis, previously published TCR beta repertoires from 500 to 750 donors were re-analyzed and high-resolution HLA genotyping was added so that TCR occurrence patterns could be studied. To predict cytomegalovirus infection status, the study brought together high-throughput TCR immunosequencing, statistical association of individual TCRs with disease status, and machine learning. The study used immunosequencing to profile the T cell repertoires of more than 650 subjects and linked those repertoires to cytomegalovirus serostatus. Along with the roughly 610-subject first cohort, a separate validation cohort of some 130 different subjects was used. In a later genetic analysis, genome-wide SNP genotypes for about three fifths of the 666 donors were used, and that subset was treated as a discovery cohort. HLA typing included class I and class II loci at four-digit resolution.

Library generation was performed with the immunoSEQ multiplex PCR assay. For the multiplex PCR, a mixture combining 60 forward primers for TCR Vbeta segments and 13 reverse primers for TCR Jbeta segments was used. A multiplex PCR assay on genomic DNA amplified the CDR3 region of rearranged TCR beta genes. The Illumina HiSeq System was used to sequence the amplified TCR beta libraries as 87-base-pair reads. The paper's processing steps were these. A later analysis tallied around 82 million unique TCR beta chains across the 660 or so repertoires, and approximately 12 million of those chains were shared by two or more donors. To remove PCR and sequencing errors, raw reads were error-corrected and collapsed into unique sequences using a nearest-neighbor algorithm that merged closely related sequences. CDR3 sequences were aligned to IMGT reference sequences to assign V, D and J gene segments. For a sequence to be retained, a match of at least six nucleotides was required to both a V gene segment and a J gene segment. A rearrangement was called productive if the CDR3 had no stop codons and remained in frame with V and J, and every other rearrangement was called non-productive. CDR3 was defined according to IMGT convention as the region running from the second conserved V-encoded cysteine to the conserved J-encoded phenylalanine. Sequences without an unambiguous match to a single V gene segment were excluded from the earlier analysis of about 600 of the donors. In an earlier analysis of approximately 590 of the donors, a V segment was called functional when productive rearrangements were above 56.7%, and segregating when the standard deviation between donors exceeded 5%. A statistical classification framework was built to diagnose cytomegalovirus status from the catalog of TCR beta chain sequences. V and J gene assignment, in a later analysis, came from comparing TCR nucleotide sequences with IMGT/GENE-DB human TR gene sequences. In a later analysis, CDR3 sequences and most-parsimonious VDJ recombination scenarios were assigned using the TCRdist pipeline. In a later analysis, every TCR beta chain was defined by the combination of its CDR3 amino acid sequence and its V-gene family, and reads without a unique V-gene family were dropped. A later analysis removed 500 to 650 highly shared, low-generation-probability nucleotide sequences to deal with suspected cross-contamination and a sequencing artifact. In a later analysis, a clonal expansion index for each public chain was calculated from normalized within-repertoire ranks of inferred template counts. In a later analysis, generation probabilities were computed using a VDJ recombination model fitted to out-of-frame rearrangements, and the results were checked against IGoR. A later analysis scored TCR-TCR, TCR-HLA and TCR-CMV co-occurrence with hypergeometric tests, applying a repertoire-size bias correction to TCR pairs. In a later analysis, false discovery rates were estimated by permuting HLA or CMV assignments 20 times. In a later analysis, co-occurring TCRs were grouped with DBSCAN, and TCRdist sequence similarity was added when clustering was performed within HLA-allele-positive subsets. For co-occurrence clustering, repertoires with fewer than 30,000 or more than 120,000 public chains were excluded, along with five or six repertoires with anomalous nucleotide sharing. What TCRdb holds here is the immuneACCESS table cut down to in-frame rearrangements. Part of the clones is not present; checked against another copy, under half of the missing clones reflect an unresolved V gene, and the others are unexplained. The DNA was the basis for D and trimming; V, J and clone size are from that table. This sample has 100,000 to 150,000 clones in its table, and 75% to 85% of those were observed once. The leading ten clones occupy about 8.9% of the sample.

In total, more than 500 healthy bone marrow donors made up the cohort. Cohort members were all nominally healthy when sampled, although unrecorded immune exposures were likely present. The donor tested CMV seropositive, placing the donor among the approximately 290 seropositive members of the cohort. A peripheral blood sample was provided by each donor, and peripheral blood mononuclear cells were used for TCR beta sequencing. Genomic DNA was extracted from the blood cell samples with the Qiagen DNeasy Blood Extraction Kit. Summary of the overall study and its limitations: A later analysis found that TCR association rates varied across HLA loci, with DRB1 alleles showing the most associated TCRs and HLA-C alleles the fewest. A cluster of highly shared sequence variants was judged likely to be a technical artifact of the sequencing pipeline. A later analysis associated 16,951 TCR beta sequences with specific HLA alleles at a false discovery rate of 0.05. Because the 87-base-pair reads could not distinguish some IMGT-functional V segments, including TRBV6-2 and TRBV6-3, those segments were excluded. According to a later analysis, most CMV-associated TCR beta chains appeared to be HLA-restricted, and the HLA associations seemed to be driven largely by CMV exposure. The presence/absence analyses assumed that sequencing depth was roughly uniform across donors, and that assumption may not be true. A few of the identified cytomegalovirus-associated TCR beta chains were confirmed in vitro to be specific for cytomegalovirus antigens. A later analysis found that HLA-associated TCR beta chains were more clonally expanded and had lower generation probabilities than equally common non-associated chains. Immune exposure information for the cohort was limited to CMV serostatus. Several of the top co-occurrence clusters appeared to be linked to parvovirus B19, influenza, CMV and Epstein-Barr virus, according to a later analysis. In a later genetic analysis, a missense DCLRE1C variant was associated with V-gene and J-gene trimming of TCR beta chains, and the association was replicated in an independent cohort. HLA typing was unavailable for some donors at each locus, so association tests used only the typed subset. A further reported finding was that TCR beta sequences accurately predicted the HLA-A and HLA-B alleles for most subjects in the first cohort. Linkage disequilibrium might explain the correlated functional status among segregating V segments, but an unknown experimental factor could not be ruled out. The classifier was reported to diagnose cytomegalovirus status with high specificity and sensitivity in both the original and validation cohorts. An earlier analysis of approximately 530 of the donors showed that most TCR beta V segments appeared in productive rearrangements either about 87% or about 30% of the time, which broadly matched IMGT annotations. Most TCR sequences were seen in very few donors, while some public TCRs were found in many individuals. The cohort was sequenced for TCR beta chains only, and without alpha or paired-chain data the features that could be detected were limited. According to a later genetic analysis, donors in an Asian-associated ancestry cluster had fewer N-insertions in productive TCRs than the roughly 700-donor mean. The study gave a list of more than 150 TCR beta chains associated with cytomegalovirus. Because counts were too low, more than 15 rarely observed V segments, including chromosome 9 orphons, were left out of the earlier analysis of approximately 500 of the donors. When HLA alleles, especially DR and DQ, strongly co-occurred, attributing TCR associations to individual alleles was difficult. The authors suggested that the approach could potentially be extended to other disease states and immunological phenotypes.

The chain was built from TRBV5-6 and TRBJ1-2; the junction holds 7 bases that match TRBD1. Specimen: PBMCs. The sequence was obtained from a man younger than 40 in good health and CMV-seropositive. The CDR3 sequence is CASSLGTGVPYGYTF. The bases read TGTGCCAGCAGCTTGGGTACAGGGGTTCCCTATGGCTACACCTTC.